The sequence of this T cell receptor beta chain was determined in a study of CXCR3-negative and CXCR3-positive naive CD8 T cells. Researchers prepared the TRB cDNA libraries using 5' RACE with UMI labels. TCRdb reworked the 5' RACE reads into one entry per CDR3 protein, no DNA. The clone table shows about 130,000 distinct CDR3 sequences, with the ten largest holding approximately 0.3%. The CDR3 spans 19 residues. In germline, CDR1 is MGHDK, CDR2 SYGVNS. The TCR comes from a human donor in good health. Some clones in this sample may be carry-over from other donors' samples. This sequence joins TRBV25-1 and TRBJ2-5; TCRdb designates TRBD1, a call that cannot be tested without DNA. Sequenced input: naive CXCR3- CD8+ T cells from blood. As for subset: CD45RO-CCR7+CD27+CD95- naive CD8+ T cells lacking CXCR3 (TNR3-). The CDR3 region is CASSEYSSMMAGAQETQYF.